The 8 T cell receptor beta chains listed next were all sequenced from one sample in a study of control samples from healthy donors and cancer patients. Generated by immunoSEQ multiplex PCR, the TCRdb table keeps only in-frame clones and is missing some. The table records about 53,000 clones, approximately 86% of them present only once. Sequencing input: PBMCs. These receptor sequences come from a man in his sixties with head and neck cancer.

As to this clone: The junction shows a germline mismatch at one end, possibly a read error. V is TRBV7-7 and J is TRBJ2-1, with D possibly matching TRBD2 (6 bases). CDR1 and CDR2 from the germline V gene are SSHAT and FNYEAQ (reference sequence). The CDR3 spans 14 residues. CDR3 sequence reads: CASSLGRVGSEQFF. The CDR3 DNA reads as TGTGCTAGCAGCTTAGGCAGGGTCGGGAGTGAGCAGTTCTTC.

In this sample, this clone turned up a few times. This chain uses TRBV6-5 with TRBJ2-5; the match to TRBD2 covers 10 bases. Germline CDR1 reads MNHEY; CDR2 reads SVGAGI. The CDR3 has 15 amino acids. V was pared by 7 bases and J by 3 bases, with 8 bases of the junction left unmatched. CDR3 in amino acids: CASIDLLAGKETQYF. DNA of the CDR3: TGTGCCAGCATCGACCTACTAGCGGGGAAAGAGACCCAGTACTTC.

For this clone: This specimen includes other DNA sequences encoding the same CDR3. The chain links TRBV30 to TRBJ1-3, with D uncertain. Trimming stripped 1 base from V and 0 bases from J, with 10 bases between. Germline values: CDR1 GTSNPN, CDR2 SVGIG (reference sequence). The CDR3 consists of 15 residues. CDR3 nucleotide sequence: TGTGCCTGGAGTGGTGGGCAGATCTCTGGAAACACCATATATTTT. Protein sequence: CAWSGGQISGNTIYF.

This clone was counted between two and nine times. The chain joins TRBV7-2 to TRBJ2-1; no reliable D call. In germline, CDR1 is SGHTA, CDR2 FQGNSA. The ends were cut back, 1 base at V and 4 bases at J, with 14 bases in the middle. This CDR3 spans 16 amino acids. CDR3 loop: CASSLDPFYRYNEQFF. CDR3 coding DNA: TGTGCCAGCAGCTTAGATCCGTTCTACCGGTACAATGAGCAGTTCTTC.

This chain uses TRBV2 with TRBJ1-3; D is undetermined. V dropped 4 bases and J dropped 0 bases, with 7 bases sitting between them. The CDR3 is made up of 14 amino acids. Germline CDR1 SNHLY, CDR2 FYNNEI. The CDR3 is CASSVFYSGNTIYF. The CDR3 nucleotides are TGTGCCAGCAGTGTTTTCTACTCTGGAAACACCATATATTTT.

The chain combines TRBV6-5 with TRBJ2-5; a possible D gene is TRBD1 (6 bases). With 0 bases removed from V and 2 bases from J, the gap between germline ends came to 10 bases. Per germline, CDR1 MNHEY and CDR2 SVGAGI. There are 15 residues in the CDR3. CDR3 sequence (DNA): TGTGCCAGCAGTTACTCGGGCAGGGGACAAGAGACCCAGTACTTC. Encoded protein: CASSYSGRGQETQYF.

This sequence joins TRBV5-1 and TRBJ1-4; 8 bases are a match to TRBD1. CDR1 SGHRS and CDR2 YFSETQ come from the germline V gene. The CDR3 contains 14 residues. V lost 4 bases and J lost 7; bases outside the gene matches: 6. The chain's CDR3 is CASSNQGAFEKLFF. CDR3 coding DNA: TGCGCCAGCAGCAATCAGGGGGCTTTTGAAAAACTGTTTTTT.

This sequence joins TRBV6-1 and TRBJ1-2; 8 nucleotides match TRBD1. The CDR3 has 17 residues. Germline-derived CDR1 and CDR2 are MNHNS and SASEGT. V trimming: 1 base; J trimming: 7 bases; junction bases outside the gene matches: 14. The CDR3 DNA reads TGTGCCAGCAGTGAAGATTGGACAGGGCTCACTCAGGGTGGCTACACCTTC. Translation gives CASSEDWTGLTQGGYTF.